The subject of this entry is one T cell receptor beta chain. The antigen remains undetermined. The V gene's germline CDR1 is ENHRY and CDR2 SYGVKD. Trimming removed 5 bases from V and 0 bases from J, with 20 bases in between. The length of the CDR3 is 17 residues. The data derive from a study of shared clonotypes between healthy human individuals. General study findings and limits: Sampling was confined to blood; repertoires within tissues likely differ. Expectations were that clonotype sharing among donors would be affected by sequencing depth.

Over several immunoSEQ plates, each subset's genomic DNA was distributed in even portions. Ten immunoSEQ deep assay plates were used by the authors to sequence unsorted PBMC DNA. TCRdb's copy holds only in-frame clones and misses some; the assay was immunoSEQ multiplex PCR. The table lists about half a million clones, roughly 78% of them singletons, with approximately 12% in the top ten. The TCR sequence derives from a woman in her 40s in good health. Some clones in this sample may be carry-over from other donors' samples. The sequenced sample consisted of PBMCs. The chain carries TRBV10-3 and TRBJ2-7; D may be TRBD1 or TRBD2 (5 bases each). The CDR3 DNA reads as TGTGCCATCAGTTCCACAGTCCCCGGGACCCTCTCCTACGAGCAGTACTTC. This codes for CAISSTVPGTLSYEQYF.